A single TCR beta chain is shown here with its context. This specimen comes from a study of CD8 T cells in ankylosing spondylitis. TCRdb re-analysed the 5' RACE reads in MiXCR, keeping a single row per CDR3 protein. This sample carries around 180,000 distinct CDR3 sequences, 10% to 15% of them seen once, and the ten largest clones take 9.5% to 12%. Germline V lookup: CDR1 LNHDA, CDR2 SQIVND (reference sequence). Unmatched junction bases numbered 3, after V lost 4 bases and J lost 0 bases. The CDR3 has 16 residues. The receptor's source is a female donor with ankylosing spondylitis or in good health (not recorded which). Sequences were obtained from blood, either unsorted or a sorted T cell fraction (not recorded which). V usage is TRBV19 and J usage is TRBJ2-2; 9 nucleotides align to TRBD1. CDR3 coding DNA: TGTGCCAGTAGTAGAGGGACAGGGCCGAACACCGGGGAGCTGTTTTTT. It yields the protein CASSRGTGPNTGELFF.